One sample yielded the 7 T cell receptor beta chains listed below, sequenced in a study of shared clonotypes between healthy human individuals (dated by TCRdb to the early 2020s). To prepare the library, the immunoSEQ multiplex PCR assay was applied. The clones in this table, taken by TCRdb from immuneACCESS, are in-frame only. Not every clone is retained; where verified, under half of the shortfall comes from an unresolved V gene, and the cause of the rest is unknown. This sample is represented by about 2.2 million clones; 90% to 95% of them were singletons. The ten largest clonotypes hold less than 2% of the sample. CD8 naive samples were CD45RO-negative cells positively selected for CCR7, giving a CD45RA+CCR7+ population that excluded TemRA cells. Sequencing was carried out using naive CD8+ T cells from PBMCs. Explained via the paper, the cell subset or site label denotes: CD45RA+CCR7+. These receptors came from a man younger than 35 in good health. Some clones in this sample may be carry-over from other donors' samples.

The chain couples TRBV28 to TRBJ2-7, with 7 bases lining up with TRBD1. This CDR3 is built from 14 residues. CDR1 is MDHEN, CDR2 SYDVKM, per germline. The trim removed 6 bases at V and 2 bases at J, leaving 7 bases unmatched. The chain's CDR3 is CASRPNRGPYEQYF. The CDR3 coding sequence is TGTGCCAGCAGGCCGAACAGGGGCCCCTACGAGCAGTACTTC.

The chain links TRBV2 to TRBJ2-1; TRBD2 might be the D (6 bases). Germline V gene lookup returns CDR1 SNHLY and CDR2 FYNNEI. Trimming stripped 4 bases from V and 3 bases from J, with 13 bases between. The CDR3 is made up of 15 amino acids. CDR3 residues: CASSVLGTDYNEQFF. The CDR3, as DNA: TGTGCCAGCAGTGTACTAGGGACTGACTACAATGAGCAGTTCTTC.

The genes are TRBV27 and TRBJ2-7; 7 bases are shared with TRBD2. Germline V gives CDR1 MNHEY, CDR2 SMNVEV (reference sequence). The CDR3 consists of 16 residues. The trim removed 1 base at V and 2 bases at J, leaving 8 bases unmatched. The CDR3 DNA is TGTGCCAGCAGTTTATGGGCGGGGGTTACTACCTACGAGCAGTACTTC. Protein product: CASSLWAGVTTYEQYF.

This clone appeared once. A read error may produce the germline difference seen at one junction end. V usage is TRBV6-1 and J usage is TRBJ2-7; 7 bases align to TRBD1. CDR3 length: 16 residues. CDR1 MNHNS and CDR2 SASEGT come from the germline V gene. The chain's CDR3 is CAISEGAGISSYEQYF. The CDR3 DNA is TGTGCCATCAGTGAGGGGGCCGGAATTAGCTCCTACGAGCAGTACTTC.

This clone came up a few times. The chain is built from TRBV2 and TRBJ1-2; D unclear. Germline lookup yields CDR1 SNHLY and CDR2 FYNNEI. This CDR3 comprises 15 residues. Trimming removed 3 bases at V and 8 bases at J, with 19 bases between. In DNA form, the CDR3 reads TGTGCCAGCAGTGATGGACGGATCGCGATATTAGGCTACACCTTC. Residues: CASSDGRIAILGYTF.

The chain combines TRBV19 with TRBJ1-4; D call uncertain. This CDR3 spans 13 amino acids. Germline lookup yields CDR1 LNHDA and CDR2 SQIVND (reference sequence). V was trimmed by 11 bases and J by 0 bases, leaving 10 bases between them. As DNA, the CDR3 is TGTGCCGACTTGAGTGCAACTAATGAAAAACTGTTTTTT. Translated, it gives CADLSATNEKLFF.

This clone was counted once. The CDR3 spells CASSVDGTGVDEQYF. CDR3 bases: TGTGCCAGCAGCGTAGATGGGACAGGGGTTGACGAGCAGTACTTC. The chain uses TRBV9 and TRBJ2-7; 10 bases are shared with TRBD1. The junction had 5 bases not matched to a gene; V was cut back by 0 bases and J by 5 bases. The CDR3 runs 15 residues. Per the germline V gene, CDR1 is SGDLS and CDR2 is YYNGEE.